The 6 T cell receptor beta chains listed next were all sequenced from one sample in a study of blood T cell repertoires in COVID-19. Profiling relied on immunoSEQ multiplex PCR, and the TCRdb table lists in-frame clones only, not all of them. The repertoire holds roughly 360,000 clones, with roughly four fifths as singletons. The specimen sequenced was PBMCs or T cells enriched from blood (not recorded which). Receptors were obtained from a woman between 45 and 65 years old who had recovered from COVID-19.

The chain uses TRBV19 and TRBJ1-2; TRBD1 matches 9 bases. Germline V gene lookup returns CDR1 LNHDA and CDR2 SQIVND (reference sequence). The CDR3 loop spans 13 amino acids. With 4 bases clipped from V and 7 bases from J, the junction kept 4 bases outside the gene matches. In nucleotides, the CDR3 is TGTGCCAGTAGTAGGGACAGGGCGGCTGGCTACACCTTC. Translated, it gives CASSRDRAAGYTF.

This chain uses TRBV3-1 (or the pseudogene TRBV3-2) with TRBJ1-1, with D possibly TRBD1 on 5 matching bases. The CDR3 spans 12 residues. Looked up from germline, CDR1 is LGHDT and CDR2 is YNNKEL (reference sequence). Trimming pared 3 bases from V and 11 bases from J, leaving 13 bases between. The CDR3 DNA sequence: TGTGCCAGCAGCCAGGCAGGGTGGTGGGCTTTCTTT. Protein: CASSQAGWWAFF.

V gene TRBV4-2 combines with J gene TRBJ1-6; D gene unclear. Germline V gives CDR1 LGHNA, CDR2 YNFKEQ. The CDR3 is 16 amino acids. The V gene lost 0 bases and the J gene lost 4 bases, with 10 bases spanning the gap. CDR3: CASSQEQIKYNSPLHF. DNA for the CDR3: TGTGCCAGCAGCCAAGAACAGATTAAGTATAATTCACCCCTCCACTTT.

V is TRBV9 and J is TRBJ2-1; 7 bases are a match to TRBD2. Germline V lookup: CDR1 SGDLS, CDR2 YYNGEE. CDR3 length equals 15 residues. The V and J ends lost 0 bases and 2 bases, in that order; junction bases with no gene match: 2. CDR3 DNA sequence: TGTGCCAGCAGCGTAGAGGCGGGGGCCTACAATGAGCAGTTCTTC. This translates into CASSVEAGAYNEQFF.

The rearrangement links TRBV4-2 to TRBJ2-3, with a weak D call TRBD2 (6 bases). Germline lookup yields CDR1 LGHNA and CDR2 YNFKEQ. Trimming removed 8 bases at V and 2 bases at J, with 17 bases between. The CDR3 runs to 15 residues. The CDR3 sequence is CASSIGGGTTDTQYF. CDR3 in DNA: TGTGCCAGCTCGATCGGGGGTGGTACCACAGATACGCAGTATTTT.

CDR3 sequence: CASSPNSGGTEAFF. The CDR3 region has the DNA TGTGCCAGCTCACCGAATTCGGGGGGGACTGAAGCTTTCTTT. The genes are TRBV18 and TRBJ1-1; a possible D gene is TRBD1 (5 bases). The CDR3 has 14 amino acids. CDR1 KGHSH and CDR2 LQKENI come from the germline V gene. The ends were cut back, 3 bases at V and 5 bases at J, with 13 bases in the middle.